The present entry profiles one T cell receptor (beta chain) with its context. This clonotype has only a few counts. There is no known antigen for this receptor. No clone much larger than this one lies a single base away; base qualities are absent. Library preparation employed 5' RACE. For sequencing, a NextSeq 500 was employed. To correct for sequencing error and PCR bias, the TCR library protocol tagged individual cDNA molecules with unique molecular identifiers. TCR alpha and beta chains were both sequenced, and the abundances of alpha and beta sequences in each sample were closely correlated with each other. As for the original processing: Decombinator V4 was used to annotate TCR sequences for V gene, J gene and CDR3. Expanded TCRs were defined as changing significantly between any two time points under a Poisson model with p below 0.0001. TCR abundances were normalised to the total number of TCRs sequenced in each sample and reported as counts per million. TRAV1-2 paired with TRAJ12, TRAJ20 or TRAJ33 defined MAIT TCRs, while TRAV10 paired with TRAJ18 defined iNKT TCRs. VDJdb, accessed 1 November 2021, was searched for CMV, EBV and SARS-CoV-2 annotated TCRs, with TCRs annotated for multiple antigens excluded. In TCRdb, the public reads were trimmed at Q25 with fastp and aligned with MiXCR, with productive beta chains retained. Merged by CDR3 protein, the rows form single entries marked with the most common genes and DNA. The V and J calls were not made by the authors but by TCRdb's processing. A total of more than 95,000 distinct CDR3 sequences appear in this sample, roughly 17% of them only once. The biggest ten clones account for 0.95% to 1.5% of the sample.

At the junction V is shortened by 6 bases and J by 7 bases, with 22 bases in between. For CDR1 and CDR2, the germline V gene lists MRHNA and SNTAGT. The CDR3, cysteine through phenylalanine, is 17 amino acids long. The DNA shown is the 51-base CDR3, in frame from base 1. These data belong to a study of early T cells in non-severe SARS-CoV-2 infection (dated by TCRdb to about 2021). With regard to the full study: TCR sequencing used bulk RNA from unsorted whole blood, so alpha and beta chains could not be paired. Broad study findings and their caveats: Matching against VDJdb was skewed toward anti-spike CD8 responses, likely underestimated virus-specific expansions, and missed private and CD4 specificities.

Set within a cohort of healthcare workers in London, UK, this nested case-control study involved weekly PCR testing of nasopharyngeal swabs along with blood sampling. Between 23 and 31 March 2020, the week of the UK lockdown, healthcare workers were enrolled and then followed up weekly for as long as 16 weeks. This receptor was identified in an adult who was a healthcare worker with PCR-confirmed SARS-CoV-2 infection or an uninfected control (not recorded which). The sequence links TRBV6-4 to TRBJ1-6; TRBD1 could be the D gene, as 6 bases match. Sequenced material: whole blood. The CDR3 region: CASRPLPYRVANSPLHF. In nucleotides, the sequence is TGTGCCAGCAGACCGCTCCCCTACAGGGTGGCGAATTCACCCCTCCACTTT.